The clone carrying this T cell receptor (beta chain) was observed at least ten times. What it recognizes is unknown. CDR1 and CDR2 (germline): SGDLS, YYNGEE. The germline V and J ends were trimmed by 2 bases and 4 bases, with 12 bases remaining between them. The CDR3 runs to 14 residues. Per the original methods: Filtering differed, since immunoSEQ gave only junction sequences and no quality scores. Data came from immunoSEQ multiplex PCR; TCRdb stores just in-frame clones and leaves some out. V and J calls plus clone size are reproduced from that table; the DNA served to infer D and trimming. In the table there are 600,000 to 750,000 clones, around 91% of which are singletons. These data are taken from a study of shared clonotypes between healthy human individuals. Study in general: A couple of female and three male donors aged 18 to 49 were enrolled. Study-level findings and limits: Several donors held about 5.1% of naive CD4 clonotypes in common. Among donors, clonotype sharing was expected to be affected by sequencing depth.

Sequencing input: memory CD8+ T cells from PBMCs. Sample subset: CD45RO+ cells pooled with CCR7-negative TemRA cells. The chain links TRBV9 to TRBJ1-2; D is perhaps TRBD1 (5 bases). The source of this sequence is a man younger than 35 in good health. Some clones in this sample may be carry-over from other donors' samples. In DNA, the CDR3 is TGTGCCAGCAGCGTCTTCGGGGCGAGCTATGGCTACACCTTC. Protein: CASSVFGASYGYTF.